This TCR beta chain was sequenced for a study of cytomegalovirus exposure and HLA in healthy donors. PCR employed 60 Vbeta and 13 Jbeta primers. In the study's own analysis: The authors later counted roughly 87 million unique TCR beta chains, some 9.9 million of them shared. Sequenced by immunoSEQ multiplex PCR; TCRdb stores in-frame clones only, minus some. V and J calls and clone size are given by that table; D and trimming were obtained from the DNA. Of some 56,000 clones in the sample, about 80% are singletons; the top ten hold 3.9%. CDR1 and CDR2 from the germline V gene are SEHNR and FQNEAQ (reference sequence). The CDR3 covers 14 residues. V dropped 3 bases and J dropped 6; count of bases not matched to a gene: 1. Note on this clone: Its antigen is unidentified.

The study's findings and limits: Using the classifier, cytomegalovirus status was reportedly diagnosed with high specificity and sensitivity.

Sequenced input: PBMCs. This sequence originates from a woman aged 40 to 50 in good health and CMV-seronegative. The chain links TRBV7-9 to TRBJ1-4; 10 bases line up with TRBD1. CDR3 bases: TGTGCCAGCAGCTTGACAGGGGGCGATGAAAAACTGTTTTTT. Protein: CASSLTGGDEKLFF.